This TCR beta chain was sequenced for a study of graft-versus-host responses after intestinal transplantation. General study findings and limits: Detected in recipient marrow were GvH clones, some of which were first observed in ileum or blood.

Deletions cut 0 bases from V and 8 bases from J, with 9 bases between. The CDR3 length is 14 residues. The V gene's germline CDR1 is SGHRS and CDR2 YFSETQ. In regard to this clone: Antigen unknown. Other nucleotide sequences in the sample specify the same CDR3.

TCRdb keeps only in-frame clones here, not all; method: immunoSEQ multiplex PCR. The table has fewer than 150,000 clones, approximately 92% seen once; the top ten hold approximately 0.17%. The TCR sequence derives from a human donor who received an intestinal transplant. The sample in question was unstimulated CD4+ T cells sorted from spleen or lymph node cells, obtained before intestinal transplant. V and J are TRBV5-1 and TRBJ1-6; D gene uncertain. This CDR3 is CASSLEGRDSPLHF. CDR3 DNA: TGCGCCAGCAGCTTGGAAGGGAGGGATTCACCCCTCCACTTT. The entire variable domain, with the rest obtained from reference TRBV5-1 and TRBJ1-6, is as follows: KAGVTQTPRYLIKTRGQQVTLSCSPISGHRSVSWYQQTPGQGLQFLFEYFSETQRNKGNFPGRFSGRQFSNSRSEMNVSTLELGDSALYLCASSLEGRDSPLHFGNGTRLTVT.